Listed here are 16 T cell receptor beta chains from one sample, sequenced in a study of monozygotic twins with inflammatory bowel disease. TCRdb reworked the 5' RACE reads into one entry per CDR3 protein, no DNA. The sample is made up of approximately 330,000 distinct CDR3 sequences, and the top ten hold roughly 2% of it. What was sequenced was blood. The receptors come from a human donor with ulcerative colitis or Crohn's disease, or a healthy co-twin of an affected twin (not recorded which).

The chain is built from TRBV18 and TRBJ2-5; absent DNA, TCRdb's TRBD2 call cannot be checked. The CDR3 is 14 amino acids. Germline CDR1 reads KGHSH; CDR2 reads LQKENI. CDR3 sequence: CASSPPSGSGTQYF.

The CDR3 is CASSGSALGNQPQHF. This chain joins TRBV12-3 or TRBV12-4 and TRBJ1-5. There are 15 residues in the CDR3.

The V gene is TRBV19, the J gene TRBJ2-5. The CDR3 is 12 amino acids. Germline V CDR1 and CDR2: LNHDA, SQIVND (reference sequence). The CDR3 sequence: CASHDGQETQYF. Combining the CDR3 with reference TRBV19 and TRBJ2-5 gives the whole variable domain DGGITQSPKYLFRKEGQNVTLSCEQNLNHDAMYWYRQDPGQGLRLIYYSQIVNDFQKGDIAEGYSVSREKKESFPLTVTSAQKNPTAFYLCASHDGQETQYFGPGTRLLVL.

The chain couples TRBV20-1 to TRBJ1-2; checking the TCRdb D call of TRBD1 is not possible without DNA. The CDR3 length is 13 residues. In germline, CDR1 is DFQATT, CDR2 SNEGSKA (reference sequence). The CDR3 spells CSANGGTNYGYTF.

The chain has TRBV27 and TRBJ1-1. CDR3 size: 15 residues. The germline gives CDR1 MNHEY, CDR2 SMNVEV (reference sequence). The chain's CDR3 is CASSLMWRRDTEAFF.

The V and J genes are TRBV7-6 and TRBJ2-5; there is no DNA to check the TCRdb D call of TRBD2. This CDR3 region has 15 residues. Germline V lookup: CDR1 SGHVS, CDR2 FNYEAQ. Here the CDR3 reads CASSLTSGFTGTQYF.

The chain links TRBV15 to TRBJ2-7; TCRdb gives TRBD1 as the D gene, but with no DNA this cannot be confirmed. CDR3 length: 13 amino acids. The germline CDR1 and CDR2 sequences are LNHNV and YYDKDF (reference sequence). The CDR3 loop is CATSADKIREQYF.

V and J are TRBV10-3 and TRBJ2-7; checking the TCRdb D call of TRBD1 is not possible without DNA. The CDR3 extends over 15 amino acids. CDR1 is ENHRY and CDR2 is SYGVKD in the germline V gene. CDR3 sequence reads: CAISEWDRGTGEQYF.

The chain links TRBV19 to TRBJ2-3; checking the TCRdb D call of TRBD2 is not possible without DNA. CDR3 size: 13 residues. The germline V gene encodes CDR1 LNHDA and CDR2 SQIVND (reference sequence). CDR3 sequence reads: CASSTRLEDTQYF.

V and J are TRBV20-1 and TRBJ1-1; lacking DNA, the TRBD1 call made by TCRdb goes unchecked. The CDR3 has 12 amino acids. The V gene's germline CDR1 is DFQATT and CDR2 SNEGSKA (reference sequence). Here the CDR3 reads CSARDRGAEAFF.

V is TRBV20-1 and J is TRBJ2-1; TCRdb returns TRBD1, unconfirmable since there is no DNA. From germline, CDR1 is DFQATT and CDR2 SNEGSKA (reference sequence). This CDR3 region has 17 residues. The CDR3: CSASRFLNAGAYNEQFF.

The rearrangement uses TRBV5-1 and TRBJ1-1. Per germline, CDR1 SGHRS and CDR2 YFSETQ. This CDR3 is built from 14 residues. CDR3 sequence: CASSLVSSSTEAFF. Full variable domain (rest looked up from reference TRBV5-1 and TRBJ1-1): KAGVTQTPRYLIKTRGQQVTLSCSPISGHRSVSWYQQTPGQGLQFLFEYFSETQRNKGNFPGRFSGRQFSNSRSEMNVSTLELGDSALYLCASSLVSSSTEAFFGQGTRLTVV.

The J gene is TRBJ1-5, the V gene TRBV7-9; the TCRdb call, TRBD1, lacks DNA for checking. This CDR3 is built from 14 residues. CDR1 is SEHNR, CDR2 FQNEAQ, per germline (reference sequence). CDR3 in amino acids: CASSPGQVVQPQHF.

The rearrangement joins TRBV6-5 to TRBJ2-1; TCRdb reports TRBD2, a call that lacks DNA to check it against. Germline V gene lookup returns CDR1 MNHEY and CDR2 SVGAGI. The CDR3 consists of 13 residues. The CDR3 loop is CASSATRGNEQFF.

The chain combines TRBV9 with TRBJ2-3; checking the TCRdb D call of TRBD1 is not possible without DNA. Per germline, CDR1 SGDLS and CDR2 YYNGEE. The CDR3 is 15 amino acids. The CDR3 here is CASSVGTGFTDTQYF.

This chain uses TRBV12-3 or TRBV12-4 with TRBJ1-2; the TCRdb D gene call, TRBD1, has no DNA to confirm it. The CDR3 runs 14 residues. The CDR3 is CASSSGQGRHGYTF.